This T cell receptor (beta chain) was captured in a study of blood T cells in healthy people across ages (dated by TCRdb to about 2015). Background for the entire study: In model experiments, template switching captured about one uniquely barcoded TCR beta cDNA molecule for every two T cells. The study measured age-related changes in TCR beta repertoire diversity using deep sequencing normalized with unique cDNA molecular identifiers. Four age groups were formed from the donors: young (average about 16 years), middle-aged (around 41), aged (about 62) and long-lived (roughly 88). Donors of different ages were randomly distributed across sequencing lanes to avoid experimental bias. Using the same blood draw, the study looked at two additional independent replicas of 1 million unique cDNA reads for two donors, one aged 18 to 30 and the other aged 80 or older. Overall study results and their limits: Estimates of total diversity from one million sequenced T cells were regarded as lower bounds and underestimates. The percentage of naive T cells measured by flow cytometry correlated strongly with observed TCR beta diversity. Because the CMV infection status of the donors was unknown, age-related changes in expanded clonotypes may potentially have been confounded. Observed TCR beta diversity per million T cells fell roughly linearly with age, and a significant reduction was already apparent by age around 40. Bulk unsorted PBMC profiling prevented conclusive comparison of naive and antigen-experienced compartments. Compared with the aged group, the long-lived group had more naive CD4+ T cells, fewer expanded clones and increased TCR diversity, suggesting age selection.

In the case of this clonotype: Its antigen target is currently unknown. No much larger clone is present one base from it, and per-base qualities are unavailable.

The donors were roughly 40 Caucasian individuals from Russia, aged 6 to 90 years, who were systemically healthy. Each donor gave ten milliliters of peripheral blood, collected into EDTA-treated Vacutainer tubes. PBMCs were isolated by Ficoll-Paque density-gradient centrifugation, with at least 6.5 million obtained per sample. Total RNA was extracted from PBMCs with Trizol reagent, with at least 5.5 micrograms obtained per sample. For every donor, an aliquot of PBMCs went through flow cytometry to measure the percentages of naive CD45RAhigh/CD27high T cells. The library was produced with 5' RACE. The sample was run on an Illumina HiSeq 2500. A second PCR of about 6 to 11 cycles was performed with a sample-barcoded 5' primer and a J-beta primer mix. A unique molecular identifier was introduced onto each TCR beta cDNA molecule by a template-switch 5' adaptor carrying 12 random nucleotides. Each sample yielded at least 2.5 million CDR3-containing paired-end reads. All of the RNA was converted into first-strand cDNA using the Mint cDNA synthesis kit, with a TRBC-specific oligonucleotide serving as the primer. After uracil-DNA glycosylase treatment, a first 18-cycle PCR used universal primers M1SS and BC2_uni_R on all cDNA. The original methods were these. Each sample was normalized by randomly selecting 1 million high-quality reads, each carrying a distinct molecular identifier. Instead of being binned into consensus sequences, reads with shared molecular identifiers were discarded. MiTCR, with a Q25 quality threshold and the strictest error-elimination algorithm, was used for CDR3 identification, clonotype clustering and error correction. A nonparametric unseen species model using Euler transformation provided a lower-bound estimate of total TCR beta diversity. Through fastp at Q25 and MiXCR, TCRdb rebuilt clones from the public reads, retaining in-frame beta chains. Rows with one shared CDR3 protein collapse into an entry with the most common genes and DNA. These V and J calls rely on TCRdb rather than the paper's analysis. The sample table shows about 1.1 million distinct CDR3 sequences, and more than 30% are seen once. The top ten hold around 14% of the sample.

The germline V gene sets CDR1 to SGDLS and CDR2 to YYNGEE. After removal of 4 bases from V and 0 bases from J, the junction retains 7 bases not matched to a gene. Including cysteine and phenylalanine, the CDR3 has 18 amino acids. Only the CDR3 portion is preserved as DNA: 54 bases, with reading frame beginning at the first base. The receptor was derived from a man between 18 and 29 years old in good health. Sequencing was carried out using blood. This sequence uses TRBV9 and TRBJ2-6, with 10 middle bases fitting TRBD1. The CDR3 region: CASSFRTGGSSGANVLTF. The DNA sequence is given as TGTGCCAGCAGCTTCCGGACAGGGGGAAGCTCTGGGGCCAACGTCCTGACTTTC. Full variable domain (CDR3 extended with the reference TRBV9 and TRBJ2-6 proteins): DSGVTQTPKHLITATGQRVTLRCSPRSGDLSVYWYQQSLDQGLQFLIQYYNGEERAKGNILERFSAQQFPDLHSELNLSSLELGDSALYFCASSFRTGGSSGANVLTFGAGSRLTVL.